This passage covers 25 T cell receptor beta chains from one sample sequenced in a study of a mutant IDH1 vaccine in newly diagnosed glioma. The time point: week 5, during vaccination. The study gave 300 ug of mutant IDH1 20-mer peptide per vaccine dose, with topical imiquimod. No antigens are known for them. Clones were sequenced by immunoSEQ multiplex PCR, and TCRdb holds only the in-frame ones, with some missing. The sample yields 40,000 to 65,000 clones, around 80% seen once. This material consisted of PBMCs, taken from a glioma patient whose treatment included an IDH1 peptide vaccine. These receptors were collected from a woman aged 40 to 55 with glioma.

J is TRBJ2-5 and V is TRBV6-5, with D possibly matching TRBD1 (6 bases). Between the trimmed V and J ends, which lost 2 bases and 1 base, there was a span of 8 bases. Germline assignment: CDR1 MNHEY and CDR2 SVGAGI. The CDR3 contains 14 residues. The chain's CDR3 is CASSYVTGQETQYF. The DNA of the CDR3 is TGTGCCAGCAGTTACGTGACAGGCCAAGAGACCCAGTACTTC.

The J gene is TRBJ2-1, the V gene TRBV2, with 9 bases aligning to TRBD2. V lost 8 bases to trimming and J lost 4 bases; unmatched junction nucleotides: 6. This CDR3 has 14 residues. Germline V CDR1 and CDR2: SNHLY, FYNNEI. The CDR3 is CASHWLAGYNEQFF. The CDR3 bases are TGTGCCAGCCACTGGCTAGCGGGGTACAATGAGCAGTTCTTC.

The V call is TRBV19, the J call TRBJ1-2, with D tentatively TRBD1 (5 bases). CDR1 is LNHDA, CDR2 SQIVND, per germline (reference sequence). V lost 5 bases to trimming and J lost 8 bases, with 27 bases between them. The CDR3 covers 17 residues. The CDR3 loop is CASSSDPGEGTASGYTF. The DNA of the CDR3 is TGTGCCAGTAGTTCAGACCCGGGGGAAGGCACGGCATCGGGCTACACCTTC.

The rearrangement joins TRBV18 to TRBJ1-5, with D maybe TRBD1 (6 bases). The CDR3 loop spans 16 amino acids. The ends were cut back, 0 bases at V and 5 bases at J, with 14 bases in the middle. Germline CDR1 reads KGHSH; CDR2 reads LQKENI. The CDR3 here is CASSPPVQGPYQPQHF. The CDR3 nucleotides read TGTGCCAGCTCACCACCCGTACAGGGACCCTATCAGCCCCAGCATTTT.

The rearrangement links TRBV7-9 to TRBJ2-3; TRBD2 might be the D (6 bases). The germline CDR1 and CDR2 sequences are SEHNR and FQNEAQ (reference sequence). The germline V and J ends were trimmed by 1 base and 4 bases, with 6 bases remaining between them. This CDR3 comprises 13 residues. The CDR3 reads CASSLGGADTQYF. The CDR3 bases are TGTGCCAGCAGCTTAGGGGGGGCAGATACGCAGTATTTT.

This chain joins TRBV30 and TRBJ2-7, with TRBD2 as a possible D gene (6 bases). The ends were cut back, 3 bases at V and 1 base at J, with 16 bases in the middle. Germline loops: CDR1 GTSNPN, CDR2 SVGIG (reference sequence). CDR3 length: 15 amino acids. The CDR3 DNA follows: TGTGCCTGGAGCCGGGGAGGCGGGCCATCCTACGAGCAGTACTTC. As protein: CAWSRGGGPSYEQYF. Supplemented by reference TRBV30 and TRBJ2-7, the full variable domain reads SQTIHQWPATLVQPVGSPLSLECTVEGTSNPNLYWYRQAAGRGLQLLFYSVGIGQISSEVPQNLSASRPQDRQFILSSKKLLLSDSGFYLCAWSRGGGPSYEQYFGPGTRLTVT.

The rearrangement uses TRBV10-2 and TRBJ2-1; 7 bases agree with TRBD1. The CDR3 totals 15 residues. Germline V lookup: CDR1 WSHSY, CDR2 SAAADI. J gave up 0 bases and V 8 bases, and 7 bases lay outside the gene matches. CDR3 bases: TGCGCCAGCCTACAGGGGAAGAGCTCCTACAATGAGCAGTTCTTC. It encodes CASLQGKSSYNEQFF.

The CDR3 coding sequence is TGTGCCAGCAGTTACTCGGGCGGCAATGAAAAACTGTTTTTT. Translating it yields CASSYSGGNEKLFF. V and J are TRBV6-5 and TRBJ1-4; no clear D gene. The CDR3 length is 14 residues. The germline V gene has CDR1 MNHEY and CDR2 SVGAGI. Trimming took off 0 bases at V and 5 bases at J, with 7 bases between the two ends.

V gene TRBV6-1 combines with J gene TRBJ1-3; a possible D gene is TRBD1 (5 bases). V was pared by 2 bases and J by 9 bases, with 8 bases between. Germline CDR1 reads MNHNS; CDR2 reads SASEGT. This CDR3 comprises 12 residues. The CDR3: CASSELQGTIYF. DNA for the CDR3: TGTGCCAGCAGTGAATTGCAGGGCACCATATATTTT.

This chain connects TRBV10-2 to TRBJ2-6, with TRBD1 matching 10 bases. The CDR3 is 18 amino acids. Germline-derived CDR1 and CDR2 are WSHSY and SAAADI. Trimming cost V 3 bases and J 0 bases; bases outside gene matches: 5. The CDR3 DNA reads TGCGCCAGCAGTGATCCGGGACAGGGGAGCTCTGGGGCCAACGTCCTGACTTTC. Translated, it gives CASSDPGQGSSGANVLTF.

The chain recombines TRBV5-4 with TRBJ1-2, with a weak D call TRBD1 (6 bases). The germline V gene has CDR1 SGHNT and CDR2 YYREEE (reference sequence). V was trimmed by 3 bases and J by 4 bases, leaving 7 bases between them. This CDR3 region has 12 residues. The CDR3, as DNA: TGTGCCAGCAGCTCCAGGGGCTATGGCTACACCTTC. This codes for CASSSRGYGYTF.

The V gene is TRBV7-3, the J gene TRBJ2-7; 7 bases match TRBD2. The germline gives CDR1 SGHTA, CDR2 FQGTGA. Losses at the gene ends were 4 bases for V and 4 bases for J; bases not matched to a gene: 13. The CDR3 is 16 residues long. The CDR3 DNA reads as TGTGCCAGCAGCTCTCGACTCGGGGGGACTGTGTACGAGCAGTACTTC. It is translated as CASSSRLGGTVYEQYF. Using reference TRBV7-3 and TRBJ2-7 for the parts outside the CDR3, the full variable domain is GAGVSQTPSNKVTEKGKYVELRCDPISGHTALYWYRQSLGQGPEFLIYFQGTGAADDSGLPNDRFFAVRPEGSVSTLKIQRTERGDSAVYLCASSSRLGGTVYEQYFGPGTRLTVT.

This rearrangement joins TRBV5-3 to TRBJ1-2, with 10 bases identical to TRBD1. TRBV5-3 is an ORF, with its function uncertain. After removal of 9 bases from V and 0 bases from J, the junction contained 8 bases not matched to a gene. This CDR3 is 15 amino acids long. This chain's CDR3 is CATGQGRVANYGYTF. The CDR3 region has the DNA TGTGCCACGGGACAGGGGCGAGTTGCTAACTATGGCTACACCTTC.

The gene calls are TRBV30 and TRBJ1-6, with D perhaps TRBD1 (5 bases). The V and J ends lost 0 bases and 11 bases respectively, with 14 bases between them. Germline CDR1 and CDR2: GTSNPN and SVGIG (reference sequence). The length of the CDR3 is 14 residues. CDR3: CAWSVGRAFAPLHF. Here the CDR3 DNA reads TGTGCCTGGAGTGTAGGCAGGGCATTTGCACCCCTCCACTTT.

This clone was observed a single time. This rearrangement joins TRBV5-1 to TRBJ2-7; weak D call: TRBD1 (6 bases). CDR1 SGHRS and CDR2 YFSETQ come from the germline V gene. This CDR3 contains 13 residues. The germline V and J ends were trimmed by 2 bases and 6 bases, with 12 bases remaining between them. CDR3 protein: CASSLQGSSEQYF. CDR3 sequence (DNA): TGCGCCAGCAGCTTACAGGGATCCAGCGAGCAGTACTTC.

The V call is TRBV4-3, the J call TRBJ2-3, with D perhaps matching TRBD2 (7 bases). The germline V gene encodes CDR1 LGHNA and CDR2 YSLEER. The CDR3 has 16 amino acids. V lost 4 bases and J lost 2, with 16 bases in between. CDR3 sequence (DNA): TGCGCCAGCAGCCCGGACCTGGCGGGGGCCACAGATACGCAGTATTTT. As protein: CASSPDLAGATDTQYF.

CDR3 region: CASSESGASNTEAFF. In DNA form, the CDR3 reads TGCGCCAGCAGTGAGTCGGGGGCTTCGAACACTGAAGCTTTCTTT. This rearrangement joins TRBV10-1 to TRBJ1-1, with D perhaps TRBD1 (6 bases). Trimming cost V 0 bases and J 1 base, with 9 bases left between them. Germline V CDR1 and CDR2: WNHNN, SYGVQD (reference sequence). This CDR3 comprises 15 residues.

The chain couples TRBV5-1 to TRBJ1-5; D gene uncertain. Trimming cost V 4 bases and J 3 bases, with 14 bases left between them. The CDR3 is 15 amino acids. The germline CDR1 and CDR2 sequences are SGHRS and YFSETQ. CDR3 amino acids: CASSPAGTDNQPQHF. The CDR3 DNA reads TGCGCCAGCAGCCCAGCGGGCACGGACAATCAGCCCCAGCATTTT.

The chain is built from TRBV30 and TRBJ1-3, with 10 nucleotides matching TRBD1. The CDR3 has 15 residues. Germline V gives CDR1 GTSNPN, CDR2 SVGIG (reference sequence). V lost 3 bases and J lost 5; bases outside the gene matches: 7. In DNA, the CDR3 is TGTGCCTGGAGCTTCGGACAGGGGGAGAGAAACACCATATATTTT. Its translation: CAWSFGQGERNTIYF.

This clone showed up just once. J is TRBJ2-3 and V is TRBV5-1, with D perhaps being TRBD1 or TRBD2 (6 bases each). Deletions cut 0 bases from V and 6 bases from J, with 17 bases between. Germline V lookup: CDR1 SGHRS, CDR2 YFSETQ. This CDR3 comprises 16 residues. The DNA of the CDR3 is TGCGCCAGCAGCTTGGAAGCCCCTCTAGGGGGGGATACGCAGTATTTT. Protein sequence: CASSLEAPLGGDTQYF.

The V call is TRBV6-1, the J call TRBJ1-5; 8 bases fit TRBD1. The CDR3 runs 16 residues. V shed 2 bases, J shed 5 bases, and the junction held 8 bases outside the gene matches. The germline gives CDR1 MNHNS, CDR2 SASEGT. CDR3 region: CASSEYRGMSYQPQHF. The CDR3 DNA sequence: TGTGCCAGCAGTGAATACAGGGGGATGAGTTATCAGCCCCAGCATTTT.

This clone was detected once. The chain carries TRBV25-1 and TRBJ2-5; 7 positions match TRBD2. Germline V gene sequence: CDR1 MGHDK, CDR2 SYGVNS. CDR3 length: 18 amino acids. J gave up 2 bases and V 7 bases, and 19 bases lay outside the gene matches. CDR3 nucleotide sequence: TGTGCCAGCATCAGTGTCCCTAGCGGCAGGACTGTTCAAGAGACCCAGTACTTC. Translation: CASISVPSGRTVQETQYF.

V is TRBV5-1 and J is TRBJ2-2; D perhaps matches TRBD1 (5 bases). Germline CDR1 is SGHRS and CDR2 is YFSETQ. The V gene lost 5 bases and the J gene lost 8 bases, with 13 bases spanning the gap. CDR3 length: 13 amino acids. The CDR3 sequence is CASRTELEGELFF. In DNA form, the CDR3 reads TGCGCCAGCAGGACAGAGTTAGAAGGGGAGCTGTTTTTT.

The CDR3 DNA reads as TGTGCCAGCTCACCTTGGACAGGGGGTAGTTCCTATAATTCACCCCTCCACTTT. This codes for CASSPWTGGSSYNSPLHF. The chain has TRBV18 and TRBJ1-6; 10 nucleotides line up with TRBD1. V shed 3 bases, J shed 1 base, and the junction held 6 bases outside the gene matches. CDR1 KGHSH and CDR2 LQKENI come from the germline V gene. The CDR3 has 18 residues.

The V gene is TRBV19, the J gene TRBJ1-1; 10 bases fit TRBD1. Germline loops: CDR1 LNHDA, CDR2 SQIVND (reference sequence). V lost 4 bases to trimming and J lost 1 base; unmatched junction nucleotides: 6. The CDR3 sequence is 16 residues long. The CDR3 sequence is CASSKRTGGGNTEAFF. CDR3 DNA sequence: TGTGCCAGTAGTAAACGGACAGGGGGGGGGAACACTGAAGCTTTCTTT. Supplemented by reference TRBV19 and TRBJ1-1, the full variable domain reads DGGITQSPKYLFRKEGQNVTLSCEQNLNHDAMYWYRQDPGQGLRLIYYSQIVNDFQKGDIAEGYSVSREKKESFPLTVTSAQKNPTAFYLCASSKRTGGGNTEAFFGQGTRLTVV.